This T cell receptor (beta chain) is drawn from a study of vaccination effects on CD4 cells after COVID-19. Study overall: Sample donation by two convalescent patients took place 16 days and one week before vaccination.

Per germline, CDR1 SGHTA and CDR2 FQGNSA. This CDR3 region has 15 residues. V was pared by 5 bases and J by 2 bases, with 10 bases between. Concerning this clone itself: Its antigen is undetermined.

Using immunoSEQ multiplex PCR, the repertoire was profiled, and TCRdb retains in-frame clones only, with some absent. The data show 20,000 to 30,000 clones, about 75% seen once. Using viral peptide pools, the ViraFEST assay grew out antigen-specific CD4+ T cells prior to sequencing. When around nine days of culture had elapsed, CD4+ T cells were isolated. Convalescent patients had PCR-confirmed SARS-CoV-2 infection between March and December 2020. The receptor comes from a human donor who had a prior SARS-CoV-2 infection. The sequencing here drew on CD4+ T cells from PBMCs cultured with SARS-CoV-2 spike peptides, taken before COVID-19 vaccination. The chain has TRBV7-2 and TRBJ1-6; D gene ambiguous. CDR3 amino acids: CASSPAPAYNSPLHF. The CDR3 nucleotides read TGTGCCAGCAGCCCAGCCCCAGCCTATAATTCACCCCTCCACTTT.